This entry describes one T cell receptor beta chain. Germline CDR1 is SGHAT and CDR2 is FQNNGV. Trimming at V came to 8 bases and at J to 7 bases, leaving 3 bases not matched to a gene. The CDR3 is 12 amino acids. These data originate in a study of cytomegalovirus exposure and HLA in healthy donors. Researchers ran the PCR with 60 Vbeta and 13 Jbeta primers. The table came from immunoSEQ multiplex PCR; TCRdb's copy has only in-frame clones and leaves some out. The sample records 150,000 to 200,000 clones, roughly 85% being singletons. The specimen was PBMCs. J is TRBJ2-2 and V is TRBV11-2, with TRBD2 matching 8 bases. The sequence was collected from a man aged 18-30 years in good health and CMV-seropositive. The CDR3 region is CASGSGVGELFF. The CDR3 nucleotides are TGTGCCAGCGGTAGCGGGGTCGGGGAGCTGTTTTTT.